These 6 T cell receptor beta chains were sequenced from one sample in a study of molecular identifiers for immune sequencing clone quantification. MiXCR, applied by TCRdb to the PCR reads, yields one record per CDR3 protein. This sample has about 8,300 distinct CDR3 sequences, with around 33% found just once. The sequencing input was naive CD8+ T cells from blood, with Jurkat cell RNA spiked in. Indicated subset: FACS-sorted CD8+CD4-CCR7+CD45RA+ naive T cells. The source of these receptors is a human donor in good health. Some libraries in this study had Jurkat cell RNA spiked in.

The J gene is TRBJ1-5, the V gene TRBV28; 7 bases fit TRBD1. Germline lookup yields CDR1 MDHEN and CDR2 SYDVKM. The CDR3 length is 14 residues. V lost 5 bases and J lost 1; bases outside the gene matches: 2. The CDR3 coding sequence is TGTGCCAGCAGTGGGACAGCGAGCAATCAGCCCCAGCATTTT. Amino acids: CASSGTASNQPQHF.

Comment on this clonotype: One base away lies a much larger clone, so this may be a sequencing read error. The chain combines TRBV29-1 with TRBJ1-1; no reliable D call. Germline V CDR1 and CDR2: SQVTM, ANQGSEA. V lost 3 bases to trimming and J lost 4 bases, with 15 bases between them. The CDR3 has 14 residues. This CDR3 is CSVDPKGSGTEAFF. CDR3 sequence (DNA): TGCAGCGTTGATCCGAAAGGCTCCGGCACTGAAGCTTTCTTT. The variable domain in full, with the rest retrieved from reference TRBV29-1 and TRBJ1-1, is SAVISQKPSRDICQRGTSLTIQCQVDSQVTMMFWYRQQPGQSLTLIATANQGSEATYESGFVIDKFPISRPNLTFSTLTVSNMSPEDSSIYLCSVDPKGSGTEAFFGQGTRLTVV.

With regard to this clonotype: This may come from a read error, since a much larger clone is one base off. The V call is TRBV6-6, the J call TRBJ2-7, with 9 bases identical to TRBD2. The CDR3 length is 13 residues. Germline values: CDR1 MNHNY, CDR2 SVGAGI (reference sequence). The CDR3 loop is CASSSSGDYERYF. CDR3 DNA sequence: TGTGCCAGCAGCTCTAGCGGGGATTACGAGCGGTACTTC.

V usage is TRBV4-3 and J usage is TRBJ1-6, with 10 bases fitting TRBD1. CDR3 length: 16 amino acids. Germline values: CDR1 LGHNA, CDR2 YSLEER. The V and J ends lost 1 base and 7 bases, in that order; junction bases with no gene match: 4. The CDR3 is CASSQAPGQGNSPLHF. As DNA, the CDR3 is TGCGCCAGCAGCCAAGCCCCGGGACAGGGGAATTCACCCCTCCACTTT.

This clonotype is labeled as medium-sized (0.01 to 0.1%). The J gene is TRBJ2-7, the V gene TRBV20-1; D ambiguous. The V and J ends lost 0 bases and 4 bases respectively, with 7 bases between them. Looked up from germline, CDR1 is DFQATT and CDR2 is SNEGSKA (reference sequence). CDR3 length: 12 amino acids. CDR3 residues: CSAREMGYEQYF. CDR3 in DNA: TGCAGTGCTAGAGAGATGGGGTACGAGCAGTACTTC.

This clonotype was counted a few times. The chain joins TRBV20-1 to TRBJ1-1; D is unresolved. V was cut by 0 bases and J by 1 base, with 9 bases left in between. This CDR3 has 14 amino acids. CDR1 is DFQATT and CDR2 is SNEGSKA in the germline V gene (reference sequence). For the CDR3, the DNA is TGCAGTGCTAGAGATCGACGTACGAACACTGAAGCTTTCTTT. This encodes CSARDRRTNTEAFF.